Below, 10 T cell receptor beta chains from the same sample are listed, as sequenced in a study of blood T cells in healthy people across ages. For the second PCR, which ran for about 6 to 12 cycles, a sample-barcoded 5' primer and a J-beta primer mix were used. Using its own MiXCR run on the 5' RACE reads, TCRdb lists one record per CDR3 protein. The repertoire holds about 800,000 distinct CDR3 sequences, with roughly 60% as singletons. Input material: blood. These receptors came from a man younger than 45 in good health.

This clonotype has just a few counts. V and J are TRBV20-1 and TRBJ2-1; 10 positions match TRBD2. CDR1 is DFQATT, CDR2 SNEGSKA, per germline (reference sequence). V trimming: 6 bases; J trimming: 4 bases; junction bases outside the gene matches: 9. CDR3 length: 15 residues. The chain's CDR3 is CSAPASGRSYNEQFF. The CDR3 DNA reads TGCAGTGCCCCGGCTAGCGGGAGATCTTACAATGAGCAGTTCTTC.

This clonotype was detected ten times or more. The V gene is TRBV7-2, the J gene TRBJ2-4; D is unresolved. This CDR3 has 16 residues. The germline gives CDR1 SGHTA, CDR2 FQGNSA. V was pared by 0 bases and J by 0 bases, with 9 bases between. The DNA for the CDR3 is TGTGCCAGCAGCTTAGCCTCAGGAATAGCCAAAAACATTCAGTACTTC. Translation: CASSLASGIAKNIQYF.

This chain uses TRBV7-2 with TRBJ1-2; the D is unclear. V was pared by 0 bases and J by 4 bases, with 12 bases between. Germline V gives CDR1 SGHTA, CDR2 FQGNSA. This CDR3 is built from 15 residues. CDR3 DNA: TGTGCCAGCAGCTTAGCCCAAGACAAGACCTATGGCTACACCTTC. Translation: CASSLAQDKTYGYTF.

V and J are TRBV20-1 and TRBJ2-1; D uncertain. Germline CDR1 reads DFQATT; CDR2 reads SNEGSKA (reference sequence). Trimming shortened V by 0 bases and J by 7 bases, and 16 bases separated the two germline ends. This CDR3 is built from 15 residues. For the CDR3, the DNA is TGCAGTGCTAGAGAAGTTGGAGTTGGGGTAAATGAGCAGTTCTTC. This encodes CSAREVGVGVNEQFF.

The rearrangement links TRBV20-1 to TRBJ2-1; TRBD2 matches at 10 bases. CDR1 DFQATT and CDR2 SNEGSKA come from the germline V gene (reference sequence). This CDR3 contains 17 residues. After removal of 1 base from V and 4 bases from J, the junction contained 10 bases not matched to a gene. This CDR3 is CSARVSSGGALYNEQFF. DNA for the CDR3: TGCAGTGCTAGAGTGTCCAGCGGGGGGGCCTTGTACAATGAGCAGTTCTTC.

This clonotype was recorded many times. This chain connects TRBV20-1 to TRBJ2-7; D not certain. The V gene lost 5 bases and the J gene lost 3 bases, with 8 bases spanning the gap. Germline loops: CDR1 DFQATT, CDR2 SNEGSKA (reference sequence). This CDR3 has 11 residues. This CDR3 reads CSAPRGYEQYF. The DNA of the CDR3 is TGCAGTGCTCCCAGAGGCTACGAGCAGTACTTC.

The chain carries TRBV7-2 and TRBJ2-7, with 9 nucleotides matching TRBD2. This CDR3 has 16 amino acids. CDR1 SGHTA and CDR2 FQGNSA come from the germline V gene. The ends lost 1 base at V and 3 bases at J; junction bases unmatched: 7. The CDR3 DNA sequence: TGTGCCAGCAGCTTAGTAGTAGGTAGCGGGAGCTACGAGCAGTACTTC. This codes for CASSLVVGSGSYEQYF. Variable domain in full (rest from reference TRBV7-2 and TRBJ2-7): GAGVSQSPSNKVTEKGKDVELRCDPISGHTALYWYRQSLGQGLEFLIYFQGNSAPDKSGLPSDRFSAERTGGSVSTLTIQRTQQEDSAVYLCASSLVVGSGSYEQYFGPGTRLTVT.

This chain joins TRBV5-1 and TRBJ2-5; 7 bases fit TRBD2. TRBJ2-7 matches the DNA end more closely, so the J call is doubtful. Germline assignment: CDR1 SGHRS and CDR2 YFSETQ. The CDR3 is 14 amino acids. CDR3 in amino acids: CASSVGLDGYEQYF. In DNA form, the CDR3 reads TGCGCCAGCAGCGTTGGACTAGATGGCTACGAGCAGTACTTC.

The table lists this clonotype with a few counts. The chain links TRBV6-2 or TRBV6-3 to TRBJ2-3; D perhaps matches TRBD2 (6 bases). This CDR3 has 15 amino acids. Germline loops: CDR1 MNHEY, CDR2 SVGEGT. Trimming left V 0 bases short and J 2 bases short, with 9 bases between. CDR3 bases: TGTGCCAGCAGTTACTCCTCGGGGGACACAGATACGCAGTATTTT. It translates to CASSYSSGDTDTQYF.

The V call is TRBV20-1, the J call TRBJ1-2; the match to TRBD1 covers 7 bases. From germline, CDR1 is DFQATT and CDR2 SNEGSKA (reference sequence). The V gene end was trimmed by 3 bases and the J gene end by 4 bases; junction bases not matched to a gene: 5. The CDR3 is 13 amino acids. The DNA of the CDR3 is TGCAGTGCTAGCCGGGACAGCTTCTATGGCTACACCTTC. It is translated as CSASRDSFYGYTF.